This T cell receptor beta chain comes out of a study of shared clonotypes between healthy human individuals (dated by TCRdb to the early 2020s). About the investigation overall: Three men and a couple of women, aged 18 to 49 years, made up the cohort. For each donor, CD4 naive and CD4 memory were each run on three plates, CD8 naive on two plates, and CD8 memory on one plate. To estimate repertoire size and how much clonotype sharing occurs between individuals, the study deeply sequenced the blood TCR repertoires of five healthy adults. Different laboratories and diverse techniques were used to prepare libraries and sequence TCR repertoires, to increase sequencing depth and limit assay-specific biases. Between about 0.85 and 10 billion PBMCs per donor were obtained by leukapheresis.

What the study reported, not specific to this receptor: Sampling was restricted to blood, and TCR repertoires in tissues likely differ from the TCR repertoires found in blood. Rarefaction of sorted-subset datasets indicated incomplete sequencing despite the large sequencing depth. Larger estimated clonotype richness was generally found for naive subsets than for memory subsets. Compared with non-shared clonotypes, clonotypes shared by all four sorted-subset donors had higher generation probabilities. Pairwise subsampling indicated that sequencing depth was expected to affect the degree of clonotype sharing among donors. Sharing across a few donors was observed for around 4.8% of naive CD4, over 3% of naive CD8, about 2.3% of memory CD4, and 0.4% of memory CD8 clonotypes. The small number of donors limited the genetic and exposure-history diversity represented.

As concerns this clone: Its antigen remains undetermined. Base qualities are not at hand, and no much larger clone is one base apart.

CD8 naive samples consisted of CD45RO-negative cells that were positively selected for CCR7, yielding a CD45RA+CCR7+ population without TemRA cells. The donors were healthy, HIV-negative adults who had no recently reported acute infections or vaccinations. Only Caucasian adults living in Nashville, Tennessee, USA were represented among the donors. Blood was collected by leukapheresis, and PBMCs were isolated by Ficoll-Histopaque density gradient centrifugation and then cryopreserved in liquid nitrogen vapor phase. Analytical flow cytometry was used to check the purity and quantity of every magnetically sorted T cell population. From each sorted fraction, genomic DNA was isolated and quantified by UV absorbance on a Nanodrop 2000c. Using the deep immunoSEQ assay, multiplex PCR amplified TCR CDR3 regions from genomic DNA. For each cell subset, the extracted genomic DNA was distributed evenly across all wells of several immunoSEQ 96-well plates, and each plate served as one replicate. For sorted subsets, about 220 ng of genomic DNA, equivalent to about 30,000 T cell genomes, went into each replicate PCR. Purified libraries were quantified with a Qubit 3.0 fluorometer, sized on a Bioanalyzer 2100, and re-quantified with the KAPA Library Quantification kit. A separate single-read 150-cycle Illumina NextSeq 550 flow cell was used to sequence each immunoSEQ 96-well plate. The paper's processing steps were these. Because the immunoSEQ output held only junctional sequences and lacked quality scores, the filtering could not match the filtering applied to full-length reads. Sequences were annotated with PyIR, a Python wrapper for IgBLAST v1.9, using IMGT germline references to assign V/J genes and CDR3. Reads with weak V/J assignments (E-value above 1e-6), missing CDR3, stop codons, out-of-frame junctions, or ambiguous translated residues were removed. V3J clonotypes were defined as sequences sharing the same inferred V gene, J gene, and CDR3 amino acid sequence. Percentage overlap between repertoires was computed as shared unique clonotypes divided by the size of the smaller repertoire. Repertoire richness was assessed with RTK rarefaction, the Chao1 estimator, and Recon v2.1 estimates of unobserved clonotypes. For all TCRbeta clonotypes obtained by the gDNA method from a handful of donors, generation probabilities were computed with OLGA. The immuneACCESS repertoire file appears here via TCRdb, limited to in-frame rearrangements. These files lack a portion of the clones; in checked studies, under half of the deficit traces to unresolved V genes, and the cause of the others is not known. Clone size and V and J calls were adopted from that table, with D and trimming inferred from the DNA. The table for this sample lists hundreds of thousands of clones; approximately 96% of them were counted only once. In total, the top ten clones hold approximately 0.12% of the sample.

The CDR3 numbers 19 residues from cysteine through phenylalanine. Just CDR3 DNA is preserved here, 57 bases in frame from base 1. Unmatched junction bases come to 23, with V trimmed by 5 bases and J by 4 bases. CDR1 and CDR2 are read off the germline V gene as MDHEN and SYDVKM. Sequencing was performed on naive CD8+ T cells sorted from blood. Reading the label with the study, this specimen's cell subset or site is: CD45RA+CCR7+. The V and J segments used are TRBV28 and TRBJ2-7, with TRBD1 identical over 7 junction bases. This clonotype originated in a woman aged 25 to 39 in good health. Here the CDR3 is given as CASSTPNSRDSLTSYEQYF. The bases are TGTGCCAGCAGTACACCAAACTCCCGGGACAGCCTAACCAGTTACGAGCAGTACTTC.